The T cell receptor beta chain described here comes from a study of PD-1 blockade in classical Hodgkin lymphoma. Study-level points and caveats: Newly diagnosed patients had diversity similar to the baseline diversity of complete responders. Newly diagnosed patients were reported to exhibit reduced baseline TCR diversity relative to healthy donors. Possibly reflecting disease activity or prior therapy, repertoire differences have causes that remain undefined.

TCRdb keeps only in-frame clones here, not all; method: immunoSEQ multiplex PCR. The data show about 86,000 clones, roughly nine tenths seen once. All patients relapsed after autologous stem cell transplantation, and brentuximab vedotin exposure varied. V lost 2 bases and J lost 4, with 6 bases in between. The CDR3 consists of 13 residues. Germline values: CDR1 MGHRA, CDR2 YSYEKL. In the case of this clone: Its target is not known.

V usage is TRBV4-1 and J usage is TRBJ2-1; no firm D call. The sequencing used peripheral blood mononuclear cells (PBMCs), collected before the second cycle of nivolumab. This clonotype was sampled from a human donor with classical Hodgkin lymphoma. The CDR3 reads CASSQQVYNEQFF. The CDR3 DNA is TGCGCCAGCAGCCAACAGGTATACAATGAGCAGTTCTTC.